What follows are 20 T cell receptor beta chains derived from one specimen sequenced in a study of tumor and adjacent non-tumor tissue in lung cancer. No cell sorting was done before RNA was extracted from the tissue. The library came from three nested PCR rounds adapted from ARM-PCR protocols. TCRdb called the multiplex PCR reads again in MiXCR, with one record for every CDR3 protein. The repertoire has under 95,000 distinct CDR3 sequences, less than 75% of them found once; the top ten carry roughly 18%. The specimen was lung tumor tissue. The receptors were gathered from a man between 60 and 75 years old with non-small cell lung cancer.

Note on this clonotype: It may be a read error: a sequence one base away is much more abundant. The chain uses TRBV11-1 and TRBJ2-3, with TRBD2 matching 7 bases. The CDR3 runs 16 residues. Per germline, CDR1 SGHAT and CDR2 FQDESV (reference sequence). CDR3 sequence (DNA): TGTGCCAACAGACCCCAGCGGGGAATTAGCACAAATACGCAGTATTTT. Amino acids: CANRPQRGISTNTQYF.

The chain has TRBV5-1 and TRBJ2-7, with D uncertain. V was pared by 6 bases and J by 2 bases, with 15 bases between. CDR3 size: 14 residues. Germline CDR1 and CDR2: SGHRS and YFSETQ. The chain's CDR3 is CASTQAPPAYEQYF. CDR3 DNA: TGCGCCAGCACCCAAGCCCCTCCGGCCTACGAGCAGTACTTC.

This clonotype was detected only a few times. A read error may explain this, as a much larger clone is one base away. The genes are TRBV5-6 and TRBJ1-5; the match to TRBD1 covers 10 bases. V shed 4 bases and J 2 bases; nucleotides not matched to a gene: 6. CDR1 and CDR2 (germline): SGHDT, YYEEEE. The CDR3 is 16 amino acids. The CDR3 loop is CASSPGTGAGNQPQHF. CDR3 sequence (DNA): TGTGCCAGCAGCCCTGGGACAGGGGCTGGCAATCAGCCCCAGCATTTT.

This rearrangement joins TRBV5-6 to TRBJ1-1; D gene uncertain. V gave up 8 bases and J gave up 1 base, with 12 bases separating them. This CDR3 has 13 residues. Germline V gene lookup returns CDR1 SGHDT and CDR2 YYEEEE. The CDR3 protein is CASSMDWNTEAFF. The CDR3 nucleotides are TGTGCCAGTAGCATGGATTGGAACACTGAAGCTTTCTTT.

A word on this clonotype: Mismatch with germline at one junction end may stem from a read error. The V call is TRBV6-2 or TRBV6-3, the J call TRBJ1-5, with D maybe TRBD1 (5 bases). Germline CDR1 reads MNHEY; CDR2 reads SVGEGT. The CDR3 is made up of 15 amino acids. The CDR3 DNA follows: TGTGCCAGCAGCTTTACGGGACTGGGTTACCAGCTCCAGCATTTT. The encoded protein is CASSFTGLGYQLQHF.

In its sample, this clonotype was seen many times. V gene TRBV5-5 combines with J gene TRBJ2-7; no reliable D call. In germline, CDR1 is SGHKS, CDR2 YYEKEE (reference sequence). Deletions cut 1 base from V and 1 base from J, with 12 bases between. This CDR3 comprises 15 residues. CDR3 in amino acids: CASSLSVTHSYEQYF. As DNA, the CDR3 is TGTGCCAGCAGCTTGTCTGTTACTCATTCCTACGAGCAGTACTTC.

The rearrangement uses TRBV5-1 and TRBJ2-1; D possibly matches TRBD1 or TRBD2 (5 bases each). CDR3 length: 17 amino acids. Trimming took off 0 bases at V and 7 bases at J, with 20 bases between the two ends. Germline assignment: CDR1 SGHRS and CDR2 YFSETQ. CDR3 protein: CASSLVGGWAKTNEQFF. The CDR3 DNA is TGCGCCAGCAGCTTGGTTGGGGGATGGGCGAAAACGAATGAGCAGTTCTTC. The whole variable domain, remainder taken from reference TRBV5-1 and TRBJ2-1, is KAGVTQTPRYLIKTRGQQVTLSCSPISGHRSVSWYQQTPGQGLQFLFEYFSETQRNKGNFPGRFSGRQFSNSRSEMNVSTLELGDSALYLCASSLVGGWAKTNEQFFGPGTRLTVL.

Remarks on this clonotype: At one boundary the junction diverges from the germline segment, which might be a read error. This chain joins TRBV6-2 or TRBV6-3 and TRBJ1-5; no clear D gene. The CDR3 totals 14 residues. Germline lookup yields CDR1 MNHEY and CDR2 SVGEGT. In DNA, the CDR3 is TGTGCCAGCACCGGGAGAGGTATTAATCAGCTCCAGCATTTT. This translates into CASTGRGINQLQHF.

About this clonotype: This may be a read error: a much more frequent sequence differs by one nucleotide. The chain couples TRBV6-1 to TRBJ2-2, with D possibly being TRBD1 or TRBD2 (5 bases each). Per germline, CDR1 MNHNS and CDR2 SASEGT. This CDR3 is 16 amino acids long. Trimming left V 6 bases short and J 2 bases short, with 16 bases between. The CDR3 region has the DNA TGTGCCAGCAGCGTGGGACGGGCACCTAACACCGGGGAGCTGTTTTTT. Protein product: CASSVGRAPNTGELFF.

This clonotype was seen just once. V and J are TRBV12-3 or TRBV12-4 and TRBJ1-2; 7 bases map to TRBD1. The CDR3 is 13 amino acids. J was trimmed by 7 bases and V by 1 base; bases with no gene match: 3. The CDR3 region has the DNA TGTGCCAGCAGTTTAGGGGCAGGGGGTGGCTACACCTTC. Amino acid sequence: CASSLGAGGGYTF.

This clonotype was picked up one time. The rearrangement links TRBV12-5 to TRBJ1-5; D is undetermined. Between the trimmed V and J ends, which lost 6 bases and 6 bases, there was a span of 15 bases. Germline values: CDR1 LGHNT, CDR2 FRNRAP. This CDR3 is built from 14 residues. The CDR3 is CASGHTAGSQPQHF. The CDR3 bases are TGTGCTAGTGGCCATACCGCTGGCAGTCAGCCCCAGCATTTT. Supplemented by reference TRBV12-5 and TRBJ1-5, the full variable domain reads DARVTQTPRHKVTEMGQEVTMRCQPILGHNTVFWYRQTMMQGLELLAYFRNRAPLDDSGMPKDRFSAEMPDATLATLKIQPSEPRDSAVYFCASGHTAGSQPQHFGDGTRLSIL.

This clonotype was observed a single time. This chain joins TRBV20-1 and TRBJ2-3; 11 bases align to TRBD1. The length of the CDR3 is 15 residues. Unmatched junction bases numbered 13, after V lost 7 bases and J lost 7 bases. CDR1 and CDR2 (germline): DFQATT, SNEGSKA (reference sequence). CDR3: CSEPHRTGGINTQYF. CDR3 nucleotides: TGCAGTGAGCCACATAGGACAGGGGGCATAAATACGCAGTATTTT.

About this clonotype: A junction end diverges from the germline sequence, so it may reflect a read error. The chain has TRBV4-2 and TRBJ2-2; D ambiguous. Germline-derived CDR1 and CDR2 are LGHNA and YNFKEQ. The CDR3 is 12 amino acids. CDR3 nucleotides: TGTGTCAGCAGCCAAACGTCGCGGGAGCTGTTTTTT. As protein: CVSSQTSRELFF.

In this sample, this clonotype turned up a few times. This could be a read error, since a much larger clone is one nucleotide away. The final CDR3 position lacks the conserved phenylalanine or tryptophan, pointing to a likely read error. The chain joins TRBV20-1 to TRBJ1-5, with no clear D. The CDR3 has 14 amino acids. With 0 bases removed from V and 3 bases from J, the gap between germline ends came to 9 bases. CDR1 is DFQATT and CDR2 is SNEGSKA in the germline V gene (reference sequence). As DNA, the CDR3 is TGCAGTGCTAGAGATCCGGGAGACAATCAGCCCCAGCATATT. This gives the protein CSARDPGDNQPQHI.

This clonotype came up a few times. This may stem from a read error, because a much larger clone lies one nucleotide away. V gene TRBV6-5 combines with J gene TRBJ2-7, with D perhaps matching TRBD2 (6 bases). Germline assignment: CDR1 MNHEY and CDR2 SVGAGI. This CDR3 region has 14 residues. Trimming shortened V by 6 bases and J by 8 bases, and 20 bases separated the two germline ends. CDR3 bases: TGTGCCAGCAGACTTAGCGGCCGAGCGGACAAGCAGTACTTC. Protein sequence: CASRLSGRADKQYF.

This clonotype was counted many times. The chain couples TRBV29-1 to TRBJ2-5; 8 bases align to TRBD1. V shed 6 bases and J 2 bases; nucleotides not matched to a gene: 8. Germline V lookup: CDR1 SQVTM, CDR2 ANQGSEA. The CDR3 runs to 14 residues. CDR3 in amino acids: CSVNYRDRQETQYF. In nucleotides, the CDR3 is TGCAGCGTAAATTACCGGGACAGGCAAGAGACCCAGTACTTC.

Concerning this clonotype: Because it lacks the conserved phenylalanine or tryptophan at the end, this CDR3 is likely a read error. This sequence joins TRBV29-1 and TRBJ1-5; D might be TRBD1 (5 bases). The CDR3 length is 12 residues. The germline V gene has CDR1 SQVTM and CDR2 ANQGSEA. CDR3 sequence: CSVGHDNQPQHS. The CDR3 nucleotides read TGTAGCGTAGGACATGACAATCAGCCCCAGCATTCT.

This clonotype has a single count. The chain uses TRBV29-1 and TRBJ2-1; D not resolved. The CDR3 runs 12 residues. V was trimmed by 4 bases and J by 15 bases, leaving 19 bases between them. The germline V gene has CDR1 SQVTM and CDR2 ANQGSEA. The DNA of the CDR3 is TGCAGCGTTGGACTGACCTACAATGAACTGTTCTTC. Translating it yields CSVGLTYNELFF.

This clonotype was detected only once. No conserved phenylalanine or tryptophan ends this CDR3, so it is likely a read error. This chain links TRBV11-1 with TRBJ2-1; 7 bases line up with TRBD2. The CDR3 totals 16 residues. Germline CDR1 is SGHAT and CDR2 is FQDESV (reference sequence). The CDR3 coding sequence is TGTGCTAGCAGCCTTCGCTCGACTGGCGGGGGATATGAGCAGTTCTCC. Protein sequence: CASSLRSTGGGYEQFS.

This clonotype came up a few times. A much larger clonotype is one base distant, so this may be a read error. This chain links TRBV4-2 with TRBJ2-7; 13 nucleotides line up with TRBD2. The ends lost 1 base at V and 3 bases at J; junction bases unmatched: 3. This CDR3 is built from 16 residues. The germline V gene has CDR1 LGHNA and CDR2 YNFKEQ. The CDR3 sequence: CASSQGGTSGNYEQYF. For the CDR3, the DNA is TGTGCCAGCAGCCAAGGTGGGACTAGCGGGAACTACGAGCAGTACTTC.